One and the same sample provided the 15 T cell receptor beta chains below, sequenced in a study of blood T cells in healthy people across ages. A second PCR of roughly 6 to 12 cycles used a sample-barcoded 5' primer and a J-beta primer mix. TCRdb re-called the 5' RACE reads through MiXCR, storing one row per CDR3 protein. The sample shows around 1,900,000 distinct CDR3 sequences, approximately 40% of them seen only once. Sequences were obtained from blood. The receptors here all came from a human donor in good health.

The genes are TRBV4-2 and TRBJ1-6; D might be TRBD1 (6 bases). The CDR3 is 15 amino acids. V lost 1 base and J 7 bases, leaving 11 bases between the germline ends. Germline CDR1 LGHNA, CDR2 YNFKEQ. CDR3 DNA sequence: TGTGCCAGCAGCCAAGTGGGACACGACAATTCACCCCTCCACTTT. Translation: CASSQVGHDNSPLHF.

This clonotype was counted once. One end of the junction fails to match germline, which may point to a read error. The chain combines TRBV24-1 with TRBJ2-1, with D perhaps being TRBD1 or TRBD2 (5 bases each). The CDR3 loop spans 16 amino acids. Germline values: CDR1 KGHDR, CDR2 SFDVKD. CDR3: CATNDFGQGAGNEQFF. The CDR3 region has the DNA TGTGCCACCAATGATTTCGGACAAGGGGCGGGTAATGAGCAGTTCTTC.

This sequence joins TRBV28 and TRBJ2-5; possibly TRBD2 for D (5 bases). CDR1 and CDR2 (germline): MDHEN, SYDVKM. The germline V and J ends were trimmed by 6 bases and 1 base, with 9 bases remaining between them. The CDR3 contains 13 residues. The CDR3 DNA reads TGTGCCAGCAGACTAGAGTTCCAAGAGACCCAGTACTTC. Encoded protein: CASRLEFQETQYF.

Concerning this clonotype itself: At one boundary the junction diverges from the germline segment, which might be a read error. This rearrangement joins TRBV4-3 to TRBJ2-2; a weak D match, TRBD1 (6 bases). CDR1 is LGHNA and CDR2 is YSLEER in the germline V gene. The CDR3 sequence is 14 residues long. The DNA for the CDR3 is TGCGCCAACAGCCAACGGACAGAGAGGGGGGAGCTGTTTTTT. It is translated as CANSQRTERGELFF.

The chain combines TRBV5-1 with TRBJ1-2; D is uncertain. Germline CDR1 reads SGHRS; CDR2 reads YFSETQ. Trimming pared 1 base from V and 4 bases from J, leaving 17 bases between. CDR3 length: 16 residues. CDR3: CASSLNLRQEGYGYTF. The CDR3 DNA sequence: TGCGCCAGCAGCTTGAATCTACGGCAGGAGGGCTATGGCTACACCTTC. Complete variable domain (other parts from reference TRBV5-1 and TRBJ1-2): KAGVTQTPRYLIKTRGQQVTLSCSPISGHRSVSWYQQTPGQGLQFLFEYFSETQRNKGNFPGRFSGRQFSNSRSEMNVSTLELGDSALYLCASSLNLRQEGYGYTFGSGTRLTVV.

The chain is built from TRBV5-1 and TRBJ2-1; D gene uncertain. The V end was cut by 0 bases, the J end by 5 bases, with 15 bases between. The CDR3 is 16 residues long. Germline assignment: CDR1 SGHRS and CDR2 YFSETQ. The CDR3 sequence is CASSLVPELTDNEQFF. In DNA form, the CDR3 reads TGCGCCAGCAGCTTGGTTCCTGAACTAACCGACAATGAGCAGTTCTTC. The full variable domain, rest sourced from reference TRBV5-1 and TRBJ2-1, is KAGVTQTPRYLIKTRGQQVTLSCSPISGHRSVSWYQQTPGQGLQFLFEYFSETQRNKGNFPGRFSGRQFSNSRSEMNVSTLELGDSALYLCASSLVPELTDNEQFFGPGTRLTVL.

The chain recombines TRBV5-1 with TRBJ2-7; 9 bases map to TRBD1. The J segment lost 6 bases and the V segment lost 3 bases, leaving 7 bases of the junction unmatched. The CDR3 totals 14 residues. Germline V gene sequence: CDR1 SGHRS, CDR2 YFSETQ. The CDR3 loop is CASSSTGGSLEQYF. The CDR3, as DNA: TGCGCCAGCAGCTCAACAGGGGGCTCCCTCGAGCAGTACTTC.

Remarks on this clonotype: This may arise from a read error, as a much more abundant clone is one base away. The rearrangement links TRBV2 to TRBJ2-6, with a tentative D call TRBD1 (5 bases). The CDR3 is 14 amino acids. The V gene's germline CDR1 is SNHLY and CDR2 FYNNEI. The CDR3 protein is CASRTGSGANVRTF. The CDR3 bases are TGTGCCAGCAGGACGGGCTCTGGGGCCAACGTCCGGACTTTC. Complete variable domain (other parts from reference TRBV2 and TRBJ2-6): EPEVTQTPSHQVTQMGQEVILRCVPISNHLYFYWYRQILGQKVEFLVSFYNNEISEKSEIFDDQFSVERPDGSNFTLKIRSTKLEDSAMYFCASRTGSGANVRTFGAGSRLTVL.

V gene TRBV6-6 combines with J gene TRBJ1-4; D is ambiguous. Trimming left V 2 bases short and J 0 bases short, with 7 bases between. Per the germline V gene, CDR1 is MNHNY and CDR2 is SVGAGI (reference sequence). The CDR3 length is 15 residues. Here the CDR3 reads CASSYGDPTNEKLFF. Written as DNA, the CDR3 is TGTGCCAGCAGTTACGGAGACCCAACTAATGAAAAACTGTTTTTT.

About this clonotype itself: The junction shows a germline mismatch at one end, possibly a read error. The chain joins TRBV5-1 to TRBJ2-1, with 11 positions matching TRBD2. The CDR3 totals 16 residues. The germline gives CDR1 SGHRS, CDR2 YFSETQ. DNA of the CDR3: TGCGCCAGCAGCTTGGCACTAGCGGGGGCATACAGTGAGCAGTTCTTC. It codes for CASSLALAGAYSEQFF.

V and J are TRBV12-3 or TRBV12-4 and TRBJ2-5, with D possibly matching TRBD1 (6 bases). TRBJ2-7 matches the DNA end more closely, so the J call is doubtful. The CDR3 covers 13 residues. The DNA for the CDR3 is TGTGCCAGCAGTGCTGGACAGTCGATCGAGCAGTACTTC. Its protein is CASSAGQSIEQYF.

The chain has TRBV5-1 and TRBJ1-2; 9 bases fit TRBD1. Germline CDR1 is SGHRS and CDR2 is YFSETQ. The V gene end was trimmed by 0 bases and the J gene end by 6 bases; junction bases not matched to a gene: 12. CDR3 length: 17 residues. CDR3 in amino acids: CASSLDTGQGEGDGYTF. The CDR3 DNA reads as TGCGCCAGCAGCTTGGACACGGGACAGGGTGAGGGTGATGGCTACACCTTC.

In this sample, this clonotype turned up a few times. This chain links TRBV12-3 or TRBV12-4 with TRBJ1-2; 12 bases fit TRBD1. Trimming cost V 6 bases and J 8 bases; bases outside gene matches: 7. The CDR3 sequence is 14 residues long. CDR3: CASSPGQGAAGYTF. CDR3 DNA: TGTGCCAGCAGCCCGGGACAGGGGGCTGCCGGCTACACCTTC.

This clonotype was counted between two and nine times. V and J are TRBV11-2 and TRBJ2-1, with 8 bases fitting TRBD2. V dropped 7 bases and J dropped 0; count of bases not matched to a gene: 8. From germline, CDR1 is SGHAT and CDR2 FQNNGV. The CDR3 runs to 16 residues. For the CDR3, the DNA is TGTGCCAGCACCCTAAGCGGGGGAAACTCCTACAATGAGCAGTTCTTC. This translates into CASTLSGGNSYNEQFF.

The gene calls are TRBV10-3 and TRBJ1-6; D uncertain. Trimming removed 3 bases from V and 10 bases from J, with 7 bases in between. Germline loops: CDR1 ENHRY, CDR2 SYGVKD. The CDR3 length is 12 residues. The DNA for the CDR3 is TGTGCCATCAGTGAAGTTCGGTCACCCCTCCACTTT. It codes for CAISEVRSPLHF.